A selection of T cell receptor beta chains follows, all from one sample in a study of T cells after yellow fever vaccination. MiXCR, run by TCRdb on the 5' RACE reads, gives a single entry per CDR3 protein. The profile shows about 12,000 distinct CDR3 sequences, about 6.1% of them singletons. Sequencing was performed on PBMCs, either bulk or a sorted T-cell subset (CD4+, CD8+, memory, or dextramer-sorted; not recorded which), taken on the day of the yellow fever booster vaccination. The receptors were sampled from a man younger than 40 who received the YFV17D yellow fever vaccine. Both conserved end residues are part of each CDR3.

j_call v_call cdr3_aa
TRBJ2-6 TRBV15 CATSRVELAGANVLTF
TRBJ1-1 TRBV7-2 CASSRGGGQGRTEAFF
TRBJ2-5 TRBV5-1 CASSLGLAGLYQETQYF
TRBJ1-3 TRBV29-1 CSVNPGNTGNTIYF
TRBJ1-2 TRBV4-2 CASSQDLLGGAYYGYTF
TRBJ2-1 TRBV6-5 CASSSPGQGYNEQFF
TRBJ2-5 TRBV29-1 CSVGRQQQETQYF
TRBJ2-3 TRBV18 CASSPGAGTDTQYF
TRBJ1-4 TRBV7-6 CASSPSQGPTNEKLFF
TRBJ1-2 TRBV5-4 CASSTGQSNVAYGYTF
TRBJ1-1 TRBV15 CATSRDKRGAFF
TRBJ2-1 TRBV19 CASSNRGANPYNEQFF
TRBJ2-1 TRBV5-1 CASSAGTGYNEQFF
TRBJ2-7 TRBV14 CASSQVDEQYF
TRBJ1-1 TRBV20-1 CSARVVLRHTEAFF
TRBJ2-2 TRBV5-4 CASSLGPGQGAGELFF
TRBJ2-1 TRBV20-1 CSARGTSGRGILDEQFF
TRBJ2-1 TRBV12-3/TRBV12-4 CASSRTSSEQFF
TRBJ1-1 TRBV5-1 CASSSDSMNTEAFF
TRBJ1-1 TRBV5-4 CASKTSNTEAFF
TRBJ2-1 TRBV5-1 CASKVSGESNEQFF
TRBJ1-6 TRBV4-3 CASSQDHGRGGSPLHF
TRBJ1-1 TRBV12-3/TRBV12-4 CASSLITGGTEAFF
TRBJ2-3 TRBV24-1 CATSDTGNTDTQYF
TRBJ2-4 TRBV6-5 CASSYSSGRKGNIQYF
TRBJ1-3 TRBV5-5 CASSFRGGNTIYF
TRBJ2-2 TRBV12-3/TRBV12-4 CASSLGTGELFF
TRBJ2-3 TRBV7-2 CASSSYAISGGTQYF
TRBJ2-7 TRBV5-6 CASSLVSLEQYF
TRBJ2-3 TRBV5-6 CASSARKGVGTDTQYF
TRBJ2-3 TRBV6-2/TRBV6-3 CASKPGTSGSGTDTQYF
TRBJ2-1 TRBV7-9 CASSLNGIEQFF
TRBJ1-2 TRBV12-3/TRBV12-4 CASSLVGTHGYTF
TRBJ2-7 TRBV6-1 CASKRTGGEYEQYF
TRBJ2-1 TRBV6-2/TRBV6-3 CASRHWPGLAGDEQFF
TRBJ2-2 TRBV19 CASSSLAGSNTGELFF
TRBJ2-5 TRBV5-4 CASSLAGGPGETQYF